The 26 T cell receptor beta chains below come from one sample, sequenced in a study of CD8+ T cells in alopecia areata. Treatment here: oral pan-JAK inhibitor, 5-10 mg twice daily. Reverse transcription of extracted RNA yielded cDNA, which provided the sequencing template. Clones were read by immunoSEQ multiplex PCR, and TCRdb kept only the in-frame ones, dropping some. The sample holds roughly 200,000 clones, about three fifths seen once. The source material was CD4+ T cells sorted from blood, sampled at week 4, from a patient treated with tofacitinib. Receptor source: a human donor with alopecia areata.

The chain employs TRBV19 and TRBJ2-2, with 7 bases lining up with TRBD1. The germline gives CDR1 LNHDA, CDR2 SQIVND (reference sequence). With V trimmed by 9 bases and J by 11 bases, 3 bases remained unmatched. The CDR3 loop spans 10 amino acids. In DNA, the CDR3 is TGTGCCAGCGGGACAGATGAGCTGTTTTTT. Translated, it gives CASGTDELFF.

The chain employs TRBV18 and TRBJ2-3; TRBD1 matches at 7 bases. The CDR3 has 13 residues. Germline V gives CDR1 KGHSH, CDR2 LQKENI. The V segment lost 4 bases and the J segment 6 bases; nucleotides outside the gene matches: 4. The CDR3 loop is CASSLLQGDTQYF. The CDR3 region has the DNA TGTGCCAGCTCACTTCTACAGGGGGATACGCAGTATTTT.

The V call is TRBV23-1, the J call TRBJ1-2; 9 bases match TRBD1. TRBV23-1 is assigned to the ORF class and has an uncertain function. Losses at the gene ends were 4 bases for V and 4 bases for J; bases not matched to a gene: 7. The CDR3 has 15 amino acids. CDR3 nucleotides: TGCGCCAGCAGTCTCGCGGACAGGGGCCTCTATGGCTACACCTTC. This gives the protein CASSLADRGLYGYTF.

The CDR3 loop reads CAWSGRVAGAPNEKLFF. The CDR3 DNA sequence: TGTGCCTGGAGTGGGCGGGTGGCAGGGGCCCCTAATGAAAAACTGTTTTTT. V gene TRBV30 combines with J gene TRBJ1-4, with TRBD1 as a possible D gene (6 bases). This CDR3 comprises 17 residues. Per germline, CDR1 GTSNPN and CDR2 SVGIG (reference sequence). V gave up 1 base and J gave up 3 bases, with 18 bases separating them.

The chain links TRBV29-1 to TRBJ2-3; D is possibly TRBD2 (6 bases). Germline loops: CDR1 SQVTM, CDR2 ANQGSEA. Trimming cost V 6 bases and J 9 bases, with 19 bases left between them. The CDR3 runs 13 residues. The CDR3 DNA sequence: TGCAGCGTCCAAGGCCGCCTGGGGGGAACGCAGTATTTT. Translating gives CSVQGRLGGTQYF.

Details on this clone: The sample holds other DNA sequences that translate to the same CDR3. This chain joins TRBV29-1 and TRBJ2-5; unclear D gene. V was shortened by 3 bases and J by 0 bases, with 5 bases between the two germline ends. Per germline, CDR1 SQVTM and CDR2 ANQGSEA. The CDR3 totals 12 residues. This CDR3 reads CSVDRYQETQYF. CDR3 sequence (DNA): TGCAGCGTTGACAGGTACCAAGAGACCCAGTACTTC.

This rearrangement joins TRBV5-4 to TRBJ1-1; D remains unclear. This CDR3 contains 15 residues. V lost 3 bases, J lost 2 bases, and 14 bases lay in between. From germline, CDR1 is SGHNT and CDR2 YYREEE (reference sequence). DNA of the CDR3: TGTGCCAGCAGCTCCCTTAGTCCGATTAACACTGAAGCTTTCTTT. It codes for CASSSLSPINTEAFF.

CDR3: CASSPGPGETQYF. DNA for the CDR3: TGTGCCAGCAGCCCGGGTCCTGGGGAGACCCAGTACTTC. The chain employs TRBV11-2 and TRBJ2-5; unclear D gene. CDR1 and CDR2 from the germline V gene are SGHAT and FQNNGV. CDR3 length: 13 amino acids. With 5 bases removed from V and 5 bases from J, the gap between germline ends came to 12 bases.

This clone was detected a few times. This chain joins TRBV30 and TRBJ1-3; 7 bases align to TRBD1. J lost 0 bases, V lost 1 base, and 0 bases had no gene match. The CDR3 extends over 14 amino acids. The germline gives CDR1 GTSNPN, CDR2 SVGIG (reference sequence). The CDR3 spells CAWSGTGSGNTIYF. The CDR3 DNA reads as TGTGCCTGGAGTGGGACAGGCTCTGGAAACACCATATATTTT.

The gene calls are TRBV29-1 and TRBJ1-1, with 11 bases matching TRBD1. The CDR3 is made up of 14 amino acids. Trimming at V came to 4 bases and at J to 1 base, leaving 2 bases not matched to a gene. Per the germline V gene, CDR1 is SQVTM and CDR2 is ANQGSEA. The CDR3 reads CSVGTGGWNTEAFF. CDR3 bases: TGCAGCGTTGGGACAGGGGGCTGGAACACTGAAGCTTTCTTT.

The chain carries TRBV5-1 and TRBJ2-3; D tentatively fits TRBD1 or TRBD2 (5 bases each). V lost 3 bases and J 1 base, leaving 12 bases between the germline ends. The CDR3 loop spans 15 amino acids. Germline CDR1 SGHRS, CDR2 YFSETQ. CDR3 sequence reads: CASSWGNGRTDTQYF. In DNA, the CDR3 is TGCGCCAGCAGCTGGGGGAACGGGCGCACAGATACGCAGTATTTT.

This chain connects TRBV23-1 to TRBJ2-5; TRBD1 matches at 9 bases. TRBV23-1 is marked as an open reading frame, function uncertain. CDR3 length: 15 residues. The V and J ends lost 5 bases and 3 bases, in that order; junction bases with no gene match: 7. The CDR3 nucleotides are TGCGCCAGCAGTAAAATCCGGGACAGGGAAGAGACCCAGTACTTC. As protein: CASSKIRDREETQYF.

The chain recombines TRBV19 with TRBJ1-2; the D is unclear. The CDR3 loop spans 10 amino acids. Germline lookup yields CDR1 LNHDA and CDR2 SQIVND (reference sequence). Deletions cut 8 bases from V and 4 bases from J, with 5 bases between. The CDR3 DNA sequence: TGTGCCAGTCTAGGCTATGGCTACACCTTC. Translated: CASLGYGYTF.

The chain employs TRBV15 and TRBJ2-7; D is undetermined. The germline V gene encodes CDR1 LNHNV and CDR2 YYDKDF (reference sequence). The V gene lost 3 bases and the J gene lost 7 bases, with 13 bases spanning the gap. The CDR3 totals 13 residues. This chain's CDR3 is CATSSRPQSEQYF. The CDR3 region has the DNA TGTGCCACCAGCAGTCGGCCCCAAAGTGAGCAGTACTTC.

This chain connects TRBV7-9 to TRBJ2-5; D is tentatively TRBD1 or TRBD2 (5 bases each). V was cut by 5 bases and J by 2 bases, with 15 bases left in between. There are 15 residues in the CDR3. Germline V CDR1 and CDR2: SEHNR, FQNEAQ (reference sequence). As DNA, the CDR3 is TGTGCCAGCAGCACCCCCGGGACCTTACAAGAGACCCAGTACTTC. Residues: CASSTPGTLQETQYF.

In this sample, this clone turned up a few times. This sequence joins TRBV29-1 and TRBJ1-5; 9 nucleotides align to TRBD1. The CDR3 spans 14 residues. The germline V gene encodes CDR1 SQVTM and CDR2 ANQGSEA. After removal of 5 bases from V and 6 bases from J, the junction contained 8 bases not matched to a gene. This CDR3 reads CSVQSGTGLQPQHF. CDR3 nucleotides: TGCAGCGTTCAATCCGGGACAGGGCTTCAGCCCCAGCATTTT.

V is TRBV15 and J is TRBJ1-2; a possible D gene is TRBD1 (6 bases). The CDR3 covers 13 residues. Germline loops: CDR1 LNHNV, CDR2 YYDKDF (reference sequence). V lost 1 base to trimming and J lost 8 bases, with 11 bases between them. CDR3 in DNA: TGTGCCACCAGCAGAGCTGGGGGCACGGGCTACACCTTC. Translated, it gives CATSRAGGTGYTF.

Concerning this clone: This specimen includes other DNA sequences encoding the same CDR3. The V call is TRBV29-1, the J call TRBJ2-5, with 10 bases lining up with TRBD1. From germline, CDR1 is SQVTM and CDR2 ANQGSEA. The CDR3 totals 12 residues. With V trimmed by 6 bases and J by 5 bases, 3 bases remained unmatched. The CDR3 region has the DNA TGCAGCGTAGGACAGGGGGGGGAGACCCAGTACTTC. Translating it yields CSVGQGGETQYF.

This chain joins TRBV30 and TRBJ2-5, with 7 bases aligning to TRBD1. Germline CDR1 GTSNPN, CDR2 SVGIG (reference sequence). V shed 7 bases and J 1 base; nucleotides not matched to a gene: 6. The CDR3 has 13 residues. CDR3 protein: CALTSGGQETQYF. CDR3 in DNA: TGTGCCTTGACCTCAGGGGGCCAAGAGACCCAGTACTTC.

The V call is TRBV6-5, the J call TRBJ1-2, with 7 bases that match TRBD1. Losses at the gene ends were 2 bases for V and 0 bases for J; bases not matched to a gene: 6. Germline V lookup: CDR1 MNHEY, CDR2 SVGAGI. The CDR3 is 16 residues long. In DNA, the CDR3 is TGTGCCAGCAGTTACGACAGGGTGGCGACTAACTATGGCTACACCTTC. Translation: CASSYDRVATNYGYTF.

This chain connects TRBV7-2 to TRBJ2-3, with 9 bases lining up with TRBD2. The CDR3 totals 15 residues. Trimming removed 3 bases from V and 7 bases from J; junction bases left unmatched: 8. In germline, CDR1 is SGHTA, CDR2 FQGNSA. The CDR3 loop reads CASSLGTSRLNTQYF. The CDR3 DNA is TGTGCCAGCAGCTTGGGGACTAGCCGACTTAATACGCAGTATTTT.

The J gene is TRBJ2-1, the V gene TRBV4-1; tentative D call: TRBD2 (6 bases). V gave up 1 base and J gave up 6 bases, with 19 bases separating them. CDR1 is MGHRA and CDR2 is YSYEKL in the germline V gene. The CDR3 contains 17 residues. The CDR3 protein is CASSQVGVRRGFNEQFF. In nucleotides, the CDR3 is TGCGCCAGCAGCCAAGTAGGGGTGAGGCGGGGATTCAATGAGCAGTTCTTC.

CDR3 sequence: CASSGTANEKLFF. The CDR3 coding sequence is TGTGCCAGCAGTGGGACAGCTAATGAAAAACTGTTTTTT. V usage is TRBV2 and J usage is TRBJ1-4; possible D gene TRBD1, 6 bases. CDR1 SNHLY and CDR2 FYNNEI come from the germline V gene. The CDR3 is 13 amino acids. V was trimmed by 4 bases and J by 3 bases, leaving 6 bases between them.

This clone occurred a few times. This chain links TRBV2 with TRBJ1-4, with unresolved D. This CDR3 is 14 amino acids long. V was trimmed by 3 bases and J by 0 bases, leaving 5 bases between them. CDR1 SNHLY and CDR2 FYNNEI come from the germline V gene. DNA for the CDR3: TGTGCCAGCAGTGACTGGCCAACTAATGAAAAACTGTTTTTT. As protein: CASSDWPTNEKLFF.

This clone was observed a few times. The chain links TRBV30 to TRBJ1-5; 7 nucleotides match TRBD1. Per germline, CDR1 GTSNPN and CDR2 SVGIG (reference sequence). The length of the CDR3 is 14 residues. J gave up 5 bases and V 3 bases, and 7 bases lay outside the gene matches. The CDR3 loop is CAWSRTGGDQPQHF. The DNA of the CDR3 is TGTGCCTGGAGCAGGACAGGTGGTGATCAGCCCCAGCATTTT.

The V gene is TRBV30, the J gene TRBJ2-2, with D unresolved. Trimming left V 4 bases short and J 2 bases short, with 8 bases between. The CDR3 has 13 amino acids. CDR1 and CDR2 (germline): GTSNPN, SVGIG (reference sequence). In DNA, the CDR3 is TGTGCCTGGATTCCCGGTAACACCGGGGAGCTGTTTTTT. As protein: CAWIPGNTGELFF.